This TCR beta chain was found in a study of ipilimumab plus nivolumab after autologous stem cell transplantation. Overall study: The DLBCL group included primary refractory and relapsed cases.

The CDR3 runs to 12 residues. Trimming shortened V by 3 bases and J by 4 bases, and 4 bases separated the two germline ends. Germline V gives CDR1 MDHEN, CDR2 SYDVKM. General study findings and limits: The authors say TCR, Treg and microbiome findings warrant further study.

Here immunoSEQ multiplex PCR was the method, and the copy in TCRdb shows in-frame clones only, minus some. Altogether about 22,000 clones are present, around 80% being singletons, with the ten largest covering roughly 20%. About this clone: Its antigen is not identified.

The chain uses TRBV28 and TRBJ1-5; D is uncertain. This receptor was taken from a male donor with diffuse large B-cell lymphoma. Here the sequenced sample was PBMCs, taken in a trial of ipilimumab plus nivolumab as post-transplant consolidation. CDR3 coding DNA: TGTGCCAGCAGTTTCCCAAATCAGCCCCAGCATTTT. Encoded protein: CASSFPNQPQHF.